The T cell receptor (beta chain) under discussion was sequenced for a study of beta chain features in type 1 diabetes. Findings of the study overall: A moderate, significant TCRB CDR3 shortening appeared in type 1 diabetes across four CD4+ subsets. Sequencing the cDNA could make cells with high TCR expression show up more than they should. Type 1 diabetes patients showed fewer insertions and more deletions at VDJ junctions. Across patients, naive, central memory and Treg TCRB repertoires exhibited apparently greater similarity than was observed across healthy donors.

Sort purity for all populations was recorded as exceeding 98%. In regard to this clone: Its matching antigen is unknown. Other DNA sequences in the sample encode the same CDR3.

As every portion of the isolated RNA was reverse transcribed, the sequencing read expressed TCRB transcripts. TCRdb's copy holds only in-frame clones and misses some; the assay was immunoSEQ multiplex PCR. The sample records around 140,000 clones, roughly 10% being singletons. The CDR3 runs 11 residues. From germline, CDR1 is MDHEN and CDR2 SYDVKM. V lost 6 bases, J lost 1 base, and 3 bases lay in between. This rearrangement joins TRBV28 to TRBJ1-1, with unresolved D. This TCR derives from a man aged 30-40 years with type 1 diabetes. Specimen: central memory CD4+ T cells from blood. CDR3 amino acids: CASSSNTEAFF. The CDR3 coding sequence is TGTGCCAGCAGCTCGAACACTGAAGCTTTCTTT.